One sample yielded the 4 T cell receptor beta chains listed below, sequenced in a study of CD8+ T cells in alopecia areata. Combined cutaneous lymph node cells underwent sorting by CD4, CD8alpha, NKG2D, NKG2ACE and additional markers. RNA, once extracted, was reverse transcribed into cDNA for use as the sequencing template. Data came from immunoSEQ multiplex PCR; TCRdb stores just in-frame clones and leaves some out. Sampling found about 300,000 clones, none seen once. Input material: CD4+ T cells sorted from a lymph node. The receptors originated from a C3H/HeJ mouse with alopecia areata. This line is of MHC haplotype H2-k.

This clone was recorded at least ten times. The germline and genes are mouse ones. The CDR3 end falls 4 residues outside the read, so it is completed with the germline J gene. This rearrangement joins TRBV13-1 to TRBJ2-3; 8 bases are shared with TRBD2. CDR3 length: 13 residues. The V segment lost 6 bases and the J segment 1 base; nucleotides outside the gene matches: 1. Germline V lookup: CDR1 NSHNY, CDR2 SYGAGN. Incomplete CDR3 DNA: TGTGCCAGCAAGACTGGGGGTGCAGAA. Residues: CASKTGGAE. In full, the CDR3 is CASKTGGAETLYF.

With respect to this clone: The gene names given are mouse names. The read stops 4 residues short of the end of the CDR3; the missing end is completed from the germline J gene. The J gene is TRBJ2-5, the V gene TRBV13-1; D might be TRBD2 (6 bases). Per germline, CDR1 NSHNY and CDR2 SYGAGN. CDR3 length: 15 amino acids. Trimming removed 0 bases from V and 0 bases from J, with 8 bases in between. The sequenced CDR3 bases are TGTGCCAGCAGTGATGAGGGACTTAACCAAGAC. Amino acid sequence: CASSDEGLNQD. The complete CDR3 reads CASSDEGLNQDTQYF.

Points on this clone: Gene names and germline refer to mouse. The DNA ends 4 residues before the CDR3 does, and the rest of the CDR3 is filled in from the germline J gene. The rearrangement uses TRBV31 and TRBJ2-1; a possible D gene is TRBD2 (7 bases). The CDR3 has 15 residues. The germline V gene has CDR1 GKSSPN and CDR2 SITVG. Trimming removed 0 bases from V and 4 bases from J, with 13 bases in between. The DNA read from the CDR3 is TGTGCCTGGAGTCTGGAGAGGGGGGGGTATGCT. It translates to CAWSLERGGYA. The whole CDR3 protein is CAWSLERGGYAEQFF.

A few counts support this clone. Any gene name here is a mouse gene name. The CDR3 extends 4 residues past the end of the read, so its final part is completed from the germline J gene. The chain employs TRBV13-1 and TRBJ2-2, with 9 positions matching TRBD1. Germline CDR1 reads NSHNY; CDR2 reads SYGAGN. The CDR3 length is 15 residues. V shed 5 bases, J shed 3 bases, and the junction held 5 bases outside the gene matches. The covered CDR3 bases are TGTGCCAGCAGCCCTACAGGGGGCTACACCGGG. Its protein product is CASSPTGGYTG. The full CDR3 protein reads CASSPTGGYTGQLYF.